The T cell receptor beta chain under discussion was sequenced for a study of cytomegalovirus exposure and HLA in healthy donors. About the study: The same platform was used for the roughly 130 validation repertoires as for the approximately 670 first-cohort repertoires, as reported in a later analysis.

The table came from immunoSEQ multiplex PCR; TCRdb's copy has only in-frame clones and leaves some out. The data hold about 140,000 clones, with 87% observed a single time. Study observations and caveats: Associated with cytomegalovirus, according to the listing, were around 170 TCR beta chains.

V lost 2 bases, J lost 5 bases, and 9 bases lay in between. Germline V gene sequence: CDR1 KGHSH, CDR2 LQKENI. This CDR3 contains 13 residues. This clone is a singleton in its sample. What it recognizes is unknown. V and J are TRBV18 and TRBJ1-2; possible D gene TRBD1, 6 bases. The source material was PBMCs. This sequence was found in a man aged 18 to 29 in good health and CMV-seropositive. CDR3 loop: CASSPMDRYGYTF. The CDR3 DNA reads as TGTGCCAGCTCACCAATGGACAGATATGGCTACACCTTC.